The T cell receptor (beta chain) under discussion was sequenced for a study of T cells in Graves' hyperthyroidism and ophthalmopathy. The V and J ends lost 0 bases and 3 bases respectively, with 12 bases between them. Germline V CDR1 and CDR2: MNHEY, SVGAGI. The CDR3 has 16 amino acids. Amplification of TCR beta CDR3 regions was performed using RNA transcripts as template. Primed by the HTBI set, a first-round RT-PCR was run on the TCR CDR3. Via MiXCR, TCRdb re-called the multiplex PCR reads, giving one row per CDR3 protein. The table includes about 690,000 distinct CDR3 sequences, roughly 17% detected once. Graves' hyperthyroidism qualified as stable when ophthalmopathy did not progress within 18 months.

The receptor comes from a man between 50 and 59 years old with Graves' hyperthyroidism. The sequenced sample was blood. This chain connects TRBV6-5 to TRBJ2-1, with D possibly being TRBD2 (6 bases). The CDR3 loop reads CASSYSAGSFYNEQFF. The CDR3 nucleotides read TGTGCCAGCAGTTACTCGGCGGGGTCGTTCTACAATGAGCAGTTCTTC.